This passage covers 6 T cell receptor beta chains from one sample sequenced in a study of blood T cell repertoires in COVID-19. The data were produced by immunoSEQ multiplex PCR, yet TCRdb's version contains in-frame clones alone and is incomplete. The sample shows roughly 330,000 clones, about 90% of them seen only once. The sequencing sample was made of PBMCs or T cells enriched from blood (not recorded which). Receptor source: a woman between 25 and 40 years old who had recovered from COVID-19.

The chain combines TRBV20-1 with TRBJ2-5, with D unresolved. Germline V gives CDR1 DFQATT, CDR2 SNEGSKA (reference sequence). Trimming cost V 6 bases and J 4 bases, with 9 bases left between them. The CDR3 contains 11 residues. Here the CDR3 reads CSAPRSETQYF. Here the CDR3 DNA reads TGCAGTGCCCCCCGGTCAGAGACCCAGTACTTC.

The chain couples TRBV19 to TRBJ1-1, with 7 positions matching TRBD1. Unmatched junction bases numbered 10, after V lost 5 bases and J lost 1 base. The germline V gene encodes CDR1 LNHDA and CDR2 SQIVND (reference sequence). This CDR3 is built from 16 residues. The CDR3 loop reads CASSSHQGQPNTEAFF. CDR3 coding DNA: TGTGCCAGTAGTTCACACCAGGGACAGCCGAACACTGAAGCTTTCTTT.

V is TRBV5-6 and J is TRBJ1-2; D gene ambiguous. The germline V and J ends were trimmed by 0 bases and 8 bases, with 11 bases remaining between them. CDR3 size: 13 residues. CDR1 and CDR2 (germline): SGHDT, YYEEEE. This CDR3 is CASSLAGVDGYTF. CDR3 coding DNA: TGTGCCAGCAGCTTGGCCGGGGTCGACGGCTACACCTTC.

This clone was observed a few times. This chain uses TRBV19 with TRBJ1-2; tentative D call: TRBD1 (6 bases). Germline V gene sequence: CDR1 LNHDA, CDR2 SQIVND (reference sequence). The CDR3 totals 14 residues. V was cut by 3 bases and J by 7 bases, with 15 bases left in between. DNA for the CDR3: TGTGCCAGTAGTATCACAGGGATGAACGGTGGCTACACCTTC. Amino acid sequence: CASSITGMNGGYTF.

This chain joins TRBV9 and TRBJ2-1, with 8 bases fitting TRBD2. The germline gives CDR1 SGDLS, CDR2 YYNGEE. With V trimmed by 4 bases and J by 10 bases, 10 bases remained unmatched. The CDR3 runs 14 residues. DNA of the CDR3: TGTGCCAGCAGCCGTAGAGGGGCTAGCGGGGAGCAGTTCTTC. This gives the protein CASSRRGASGEQFF.

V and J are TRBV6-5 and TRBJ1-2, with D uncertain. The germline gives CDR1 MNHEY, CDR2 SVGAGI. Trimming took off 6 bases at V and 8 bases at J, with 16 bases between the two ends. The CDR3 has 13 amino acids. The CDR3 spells CASSYREGYGYTF. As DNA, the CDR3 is TGTGCCAGCAGCTACCGGGAAGGGTACGGCTACACCTTC.